These 13 T cell receptor beta chains were sequenced from one sample in a study of blood T cell repertoires in COVID-19. Sequenced by immunoSEQ multiplex PCR; TCRdb stores in-frame clones only, minus some. The top ten hold approximately 9% of the sample, which has some 180,000 clones, more than 75% seen once. Sequenced sample: peripheral blood. Receptors were obtained from a woman in her forties or fifties with active or convalescent COVID-19.

V and J are TRBV13 and TRBJ2-3; 7 positions agree with TRBD2. The CDR3 covers 14 residues. Germline CDR1 and CDR2: PRHDT and FYEKMQ (reference sequence). The V segment lost 10 bases and the J segment 3 bases; nucleotides outside the gene matches: 10. The CDR3 nucleotides read TGTGCCATACGTCCAGGGACTATGACAGATACGCAGTATTTT. Its translation: CAIRPGTMTDTQYF. Filled out from reference TRBV13 and TRBJ2-3, the complete variable domain reads AAGVIQSPRHLIKEKRETATLKCYPIPRHDTVYWYQQGPGQDPQFLISFYEKMQSDKGSIPDRFSAQQFSDYHSELNMSSLELGDSALYFCAIRPGTMTDTQYFGPGTRLTVL.

The DNA of the CDR3 is TGTGCCAGCAGCCAGAAACAGGGAATGGGTGGCTACACCTTC. Its translation is CASSQKQGMGGYTF. The chain has TRBV7-9 and TRBJ1-2; maybe TRBD1 (6 bases). V was clipped by 5 bases and J by 7 bases, with 17 bases between them. Germline CDR1 and CDR2: SEHNR and FQNEAQ (reference sequence). This CDR3 has 14 residues.

This clone was counted only a few times. The chain carries TRBV25-1 and TRBJ1-6, with D hard to call. CDR1 and CDR2 (germline): MGHDK, SYGVNS. The V and J ends lost 7 bases and 10 bases respectively, with 20 bases between them. CDR3 length: 15 residues. Here the CDR3 DNA reads TGTGCCAGCAATGCCCGGGGTATAGGTTACTCACCCCTCCACTTT. Amino acids: CASNARGIGYSPLHF.

The chain uses TRBV19 and TRBJ1-5; possible D gene TRBD1, 6 bases. The CDR3 sequence is 13 residues long. The V end lost 7 bases, the J end lost 5 bases, and 12 bases lay between the germline ends. Germline V CDR1 and CDR2: LNHDA, SQIVND (reference sequence). The CDR3 DNA sequence: TGTGCCAGTATGGGGGCACACCATCAGCCCCAGCATTTT. Protein: CASMGAHHQPQHF.

This clone was seen a handful of times. The V call is TRBV4-1, the J call TRBJ2-3; D is unclear. The germline V and J ends were trimmed by 0 bases and 1 base, with 11 bases remaining between them. Germline V gene data show CDR1 as MGHRA and CDR2 as YSYEKL. The CDR3 runs 16 residues. The CDR3 reads CASSQEWPRGTDTQYF. As DNA, the CDR3 is TGCGCCAGCAGCCAAGAGTGGCCACGGGGCACAGATACGCAGTATTTT.

This clone was counted a single time. This sequence joins TRBV11-2 and TRBJ2-5, with D possibly being TRBD2 (5 bases). The CDR3 is 15 residues long. Trimming pared 2 bases from V and 2 bases from J, leaving 12 bases between. In germline, CDR1 is SGHAT, CDR2 FQNNGV. The DNA of the CDR3 is TGTGCCAGCAGCTTAAACTCGGGGAGTCAAGAGACCCAGTACTTC. This translates into CASSLNSGSQETQYF.

This clone appeared a few times. CDR3 loop: CASSPPEGRGYTF. CDR3 in DNA: TGTGCCAGCTCACCACCGGAAGGGAGAGGCTACACCTTC. V and J are TRBV18 and TRBJ1-2, with D hard to call. Germline CDR1 is KGHSH and CDR2 is LQKENI. Between the trimmed V and J ends, which lost 0 bases and 8 bases, there was a span of 10 bases. CDR3 length equals 13 residues.

The V gene is TRBV29-1, the J gene TRBJ2-1, with TRBD2 identical over 13 bases. The V gene end was trimmed by 6 bases and the J gene end by 9 bases; junction bases not matched to a gene: 8. CDR1 SQVTM and CDR2 ANQGSEA come from the germline V gene. The CDR3 loop spans 14 amino acids. CDR3 region: CSVVLAGGPSEQFF. The CDR3 DNA sequence: TGCAGCGTAGTACTAGCGGGAGGGCCCTCTGAGCAGTTCTTC.

This chain uses TRBV20-1 with TRBJ2-3; D is unclear. CDR1 DFQATT and CDR2 SNEGSKA come from the germline V gene (reference sequence). V lost 6 bases and J lost 4, with 8 bases in between. The CDR3 contains 11 residues. The CDR3 nucleotides read TGCAGTGCCCCAATTTCAGATACGCAGTATTTT. Amino acid sequence: CSAPISDTQYF.

This chain links TRBV7-3 with TRBJ1-2; possibly TRBD1 for D (5 bases). Germline values: CDR1 SGHTA, CDR2 FQGTGA. This CDR3 comprises 14 residues. The V end was cut by 5 bases, the J end by 6 bases, with 16 bases between. CDR3 DNA: TGTGCCAGCAGCCCGTTGGGGGGTTCGCATGGCTACACCTTC. Protein: CASSPLGGSHGYTF.

The chain recombines TRBV11-2 with TRBJ2-3, with 13 bases aligning to TRBD2. The germline CDR1 and CDR2 sequences are SGHAT and FQNNGV. CDR3 length equals 16 residues. With V trimmed by 5 bases and J by 4 bases, 6 bases remained unmatched. Here the CDR3 DNA reads TGTGCCAGCAGCACCCGGACTAGCGGGAGCTCAGATACGCAGTATTTT. It yields the protein CASSTRTSGSSDTQYF.

The rearrangement links TRBV10-1 to TRBJ2-7, with 11 bases lining up with TRBD2. The CDR3 length is 15 residues. Per germline, CDR1 WNHNN and CDR2 SYGVQD (reference sequence). V was pared by 0 bases and J by 3 bases, with 1 base of the junction left unmatched. The CDR3 sequence: CASSESGTSGYEQYF. CDR3 in DNA: TGCGCCAGCAGTGAGTCCGGGACTAGCGGCTACGAGCAGTACTTC.

The chain carries TRBV19 and TRBJ1-2; 11 bases map to TRBD1. CDR3 length equals 15 residues. Germline V gives CDR1 LNHDA, CDR2 SQIVND (reference sequence). With V trimmed by 4 bases and J by 4 bases, 5 bases remained unmatched. CDR3 nucleotides: TGTGCCAGTAGTAATTGGACAGGGGGCGCCTATGGCTACACCTTC. Protein sequence: CASSNWTGGAYGYTF.